This T cell receptor beta chain was obtained from a study of Graves' ophthalmopathy and Graves' hyperthyroidism. Study-level background: Upon initial diagnosis and before any treatment, peripheral blood was collected.

Symptoms, serum thyroxine and TRAb, thyroid ultrasound, and orbital computed tomography formed the diagnostic basis. RNA served as the template for amplifying TCR beta CDR3 regions. The first round was an RT-PCR with HTBI primers, and the second round was a multiplex PCR. TCRdb ran MiXCR on the multiplex PCR reads and lists one entry per CDR3 protein. The repertoire includes about 370,000 distinct CDR3 sequences, around 17% of them detected once, and roughly 1.5% sits in the top ten. With regard to this clonotype: This could be a read error, since a much larger clone is one nucleotide away.

Germline V CDR1 and CDR2: DFQATT, SNEGSKA (reference sequence). This CDR3 contains 15 residues. Input material: peripheral blood. This clonotype originated in a woman between 18 and 29 years old with Graves' ophthalmopathy. The chain combines TRBV20-1 with TRBJ1-1; 7 bases agree with TRBD1. The CDR3 loop is CGALRGDRLNTEAFF. DNA for the CDR3: TGCGGTGCATTGAGGGGGGACAGACTCAACACTGAAGCTTTCTTT.